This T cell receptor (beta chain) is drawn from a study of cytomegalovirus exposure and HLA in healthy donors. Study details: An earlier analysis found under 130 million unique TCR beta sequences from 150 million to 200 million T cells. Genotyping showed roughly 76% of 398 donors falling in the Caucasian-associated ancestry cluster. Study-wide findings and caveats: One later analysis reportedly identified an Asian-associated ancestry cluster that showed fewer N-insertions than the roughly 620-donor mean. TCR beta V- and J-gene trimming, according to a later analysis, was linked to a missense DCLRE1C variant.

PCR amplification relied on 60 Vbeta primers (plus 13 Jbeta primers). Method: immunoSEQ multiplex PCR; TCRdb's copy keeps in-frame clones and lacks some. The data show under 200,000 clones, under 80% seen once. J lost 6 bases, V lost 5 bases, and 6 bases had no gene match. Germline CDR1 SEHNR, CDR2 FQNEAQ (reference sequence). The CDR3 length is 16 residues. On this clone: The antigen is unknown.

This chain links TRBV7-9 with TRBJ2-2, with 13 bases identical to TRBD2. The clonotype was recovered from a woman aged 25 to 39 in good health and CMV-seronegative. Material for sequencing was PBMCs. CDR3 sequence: CASSQTSGGAPGELFF. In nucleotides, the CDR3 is TGTGCCAGCAGCCAAACTAGCGGGGGGGCCCCCGGGGAGCTGTTTTTT. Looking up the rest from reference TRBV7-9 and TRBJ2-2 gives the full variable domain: DTGVSQNPRHKITKRGQNVTFRCDPISEHNRLYWYRQTLGQGPEFLTYFQNEAQLEKSRLLSDRFSAERPKGSFSTLEIQRTEQGDSAMYLCASSQTSGGAPGELFFGEGSRLTVL.